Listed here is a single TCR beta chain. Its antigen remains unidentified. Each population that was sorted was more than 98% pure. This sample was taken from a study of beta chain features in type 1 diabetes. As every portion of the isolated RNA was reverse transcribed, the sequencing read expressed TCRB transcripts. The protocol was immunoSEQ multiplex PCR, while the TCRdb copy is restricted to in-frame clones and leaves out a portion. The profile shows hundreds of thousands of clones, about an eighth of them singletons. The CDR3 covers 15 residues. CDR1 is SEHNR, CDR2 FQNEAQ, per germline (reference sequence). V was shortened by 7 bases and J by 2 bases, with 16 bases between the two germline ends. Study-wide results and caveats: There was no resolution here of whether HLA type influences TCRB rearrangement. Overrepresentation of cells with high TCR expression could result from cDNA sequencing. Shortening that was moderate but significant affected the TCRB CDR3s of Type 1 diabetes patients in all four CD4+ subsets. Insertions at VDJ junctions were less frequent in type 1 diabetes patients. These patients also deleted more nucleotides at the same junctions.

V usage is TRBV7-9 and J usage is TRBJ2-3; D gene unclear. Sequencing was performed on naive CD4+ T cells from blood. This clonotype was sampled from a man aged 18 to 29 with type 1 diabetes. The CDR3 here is CASTRSQRSTDTQYF. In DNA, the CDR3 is TGTGCCAGCACCCGGTCCCAGCGATCCACAGATACGCAGTATTTT.